These 4 T cell receptor beta chains originate from one sample sequenced in a study of technical replicates of blood from several donors. Produced via immunoSEQ multiplex PCR; TCRdb's table is partial and in-frame only. The sample includes 45,000 to 60,000 clones, approximately 95% of them seen just once. The sequenced sample was PBMCs. The receptors shown here come from a human donor in good health. Some clones in this sample may be carry-over from other donors' samples.

The CDR3, as DNA: TGTGCCAGCACTGGACAGGAAGCCGGACAGCCCCAGCATTTT. Amino acids: CASTGQEAGQPQHF. The rearrangement joins TRBV2 to TRBJ1-5; the match to TRBD1 covers 7 bases. The CDR3 is 14 residues long. CDR1 SNHLY and CDR2 FYNNEI come from the germline V gene. V lost 7 bases and J lost 7; bases outside the gene matches: 10.

V is TRBV7-9 and J is TRBJ1-2, with TRBD1 matching over 8 bases. Germline CDR1 SEHNR, CDR2 FQNEAQ (reference sequence). This CDR3 region has 17 residues. After removal of 2 bases from V and 2 bases from J, the junction contained 10 bases not matched to a gene. The CDR3 is CASSLLPSGGGNYGYTF. CDR3 nucleotide sequence: TGTGCCAGCAGCTTATTACCCTCAGGGGGCGGCAACTATGGCTACACCTTC. Together with reference TRBV7-9 and TRBJ1-2, the CDR3 gives the full variable domain: DTGVSQNPRHKITKRGQNVTFRCDPISEHNRLYWYRQTLGQGPEFLTYFQNEAQLEKSRLLSDRFSAERPKGSFSTLEIQRTEQGDSAMYLCASSLLPSGGGNYGYTFGSGTRLTVV.

V is TRBV10-3 and J is TRBJ1-6, with D unresolved. The V end lost 6 bases, the J end lost 5 bases, and 11 bases lay between the germline ends. This CDR3 has 14 amino acids. CDR1 and CDR2 (germline): ENHRY, SYGVKD. Here the CDR3 DNA reads TGTGCCATCAGCTCTGGCACGAATAATTCACCCCTCCACTTT. Its translation is CAISSGTNNSPLHF.

The chain couples TRBV7-9 to TRBJ2-5; perhaps TRBD2 as D (6 bases). Looked up from germline, CDR1 is SEHNR and CDR2 is FQNEAQ (reference sequence). This CDR3 contains 14 residues. With 1 base removed from V and 5 bases from J, the gap between germline ends came to 11 bases. The CDR3 nucleotides are TGTGCCAGCAGCTTAGTAGGCGGGGTGGAGACCCAGTACTTC. This translates into CASSLVGGVETQYF.